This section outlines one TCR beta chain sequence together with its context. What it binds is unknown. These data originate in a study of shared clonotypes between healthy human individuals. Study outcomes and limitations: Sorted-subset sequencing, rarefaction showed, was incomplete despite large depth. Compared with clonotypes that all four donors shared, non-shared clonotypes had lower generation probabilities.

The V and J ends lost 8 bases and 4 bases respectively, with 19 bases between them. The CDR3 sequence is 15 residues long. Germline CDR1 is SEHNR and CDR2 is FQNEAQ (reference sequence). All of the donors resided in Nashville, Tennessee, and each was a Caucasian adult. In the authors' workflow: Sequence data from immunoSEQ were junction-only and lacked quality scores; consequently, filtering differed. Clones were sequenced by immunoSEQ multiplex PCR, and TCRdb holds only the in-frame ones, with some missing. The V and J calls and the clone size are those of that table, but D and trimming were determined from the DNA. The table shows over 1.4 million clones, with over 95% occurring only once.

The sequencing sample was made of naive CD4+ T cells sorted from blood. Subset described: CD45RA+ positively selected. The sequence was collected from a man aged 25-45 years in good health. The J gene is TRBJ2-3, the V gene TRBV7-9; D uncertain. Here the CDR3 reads CASRSGAERADTQYF. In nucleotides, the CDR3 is TGTGCCAGCCGCTCTGGTGCGGAGCGTGCAGATACGCAGTATTTT.